The rows below give T cell receptor beta chains drawn from one sample of a study of CD4 T cells in relation to SARS-CoV-2 and coronaviruses. The repertoire was sequenced with immunoSEQ multiplex PCR; TCRdb's copy has only in-frame clones and lacks some. The table has about 36,000 clones, about 80% seen once. No antigen has been assigned to these receptors. Sequences were obtained from naive CD4+ T cells from PBMCs, cultured in vitro. The receptors here all came from an adult with COVID-19. Both conserved end residues are part of each CDR3. D genes are given only for firm matches. Rows give clone size only sometimes, using once, few, many, or a class for an expanded clone.

>once|TRBV18|NA|TRBJ2-2
TGTGCCAGCTCACCCTTCCCGACGGGTAGCGCGCAAAAGAACACCGGGGAGCTGTTTTTT
CASSPFPTGSAQKNTGELFF
>NA|TRBV13|TRBD1|TRBJ2-2
TGTGCCAGCAGCAGGGACAGGGGGCGGACCGGGGAGCTGTTTTTT
CASSRDRGRTGELFF
>NA|TRBV5-1|NA|TRBJ2-2
TGCGCCAGCAGCTTGGGTCTTTTGGGCACCGGGGAGCTGTTTTTT
CASSLGLLGTGELFF
>NA|TRBV6-5|NA|TRBJ2-7
TGTGCCAGCAGGCCCGGGACGGCAAGCTCCTACGAGCAGTACTTC
CASRPGTASSYEQYF
>NA|TRBV6-6|TRBD1|TRBJ2-1
TGTGCCACCCAGACAGGGAGTAGATTCACCTACAATGAGCAGTTCTTC
CATQTGSRFTYNEQFF
>NA|TRBV7-2|TRBD1|TRBJ2-5
TGTGCCAGCAGCACGAGGACAGGGTCTATGGAGACCCAGTACTTC
CASSTRTGSMETQYF
>NA|TRBV28|TRBD1|TRBJ2-7
TGTGCCAGCAGCCAGGGTCCCCGGACAGGGGGACGCGAGCAGTACTTC
CASSQGPRTGGREQYF
>NA|TRBV14|TRBD2|TRBJ2-2
TGTGCCAGCAGCCAAGTTCCGGGAGGGGGGTACACCGGGGAGCTGTTTTTT
CASSQVPGGGYTGELFF
>NA|TRBV21-1|NA|TRBJ2-7
TGTGCCAGCAGCAGCCGAGAAATTATTGGCGAGCAGTACTTC
CASSSREIIGEQYF
>NA|TRBV27|NA|TRBJ1-5
TGTGCCAGCAGCCCCTTGAGCGGGACTCCGAGTAAGCCCCAGCATTTT
CASSPLSGTPSKPQHF
>NA|TRBV3-1/TRBV3-2|NA|TRBJ2-1
TGTGCCAGCAGCCAGGCTAGGGTCTATGAGCAGTTCTTC
CASSQARVYEQFF
>NA|TRBV30|TRBD1|TRBJ2-1
TGTGCCTCCTCCGGGACAGGGTACAATGAGCAGTTCTTC
CASSGTGYNEQFF
>NA|TRBV27|NA|TRBJ1-2
TGTGCCAGCAGTTTATTCGGGCAGAAAGCTAACTATGGCTACACCTTC
CASSLFGQKANYGYTF
>few|TRBV29-1|NA|TRBJ2-7
TGCAGCGCAACAAGCCCGGAGGCCACCTACGAGCAGTACTTC
CSATSPEATYEQYF
>NA|TRBV19|TRBD1|TRBJ2-5
TGTGCCAGTAGTATAGGGACAGGGGATACGGAGACCCAGTACTTC
CASSIGTGDTETQYF
>NA|TRBV7-9|TRBD2|TRBJ2-7
TGTGCCAGCAGCTCCCAACAGCCTCTAGCGGGAGAATCCTACGAGCAGTACTTC
CASSSQQPLAGESYEQYF
>NA|TRBV6-1|NA|TRBJ1-4
TGTGCCAGCAGTGAATGGGCAGGGACTAATGAAAAACTGTTTTTT
CASSEWAGTNEKLFF
>NA|TRBV3-1/TRBV3-2|TRBD2|TRBJ2-7
TGTGCCAGCAGCTCACGGGGTAGCGGGACCTACGAGCAGTACTTC
CASSSRGSGTYEQYF
>NA|TRBV19|TRBD1|TRBJ1-6
TGTGCCAGTAGGCAGACAGGGGATAATTCACCCCTCCACTTT
CASRQTGDNSPLHF
>NA|TRBV7-9|NA|TRBJ2-1
TGTGCCAGCAGCTTAGCGCGGAATGAGCAGTTCTTC
CASSLARNEQFF
>NA|TRBV11-2|NA|TRBJ1-4
TGTGCCAGCAGCCCCTTCGGGGTGCCTAATGAAAAACTGTTTTTT
CASSPFGVPNEKLFF
>NA|TRBV3-1/TRBV3-2|NA|TRBJ2-5
TGTGCCAGCAGCCAAGATAGGAAGGGCTTAGGAGAGACCCAGTACTTC
CASSQDRKGLGETQYF
>NA|TRBV24-1|NA|TRBJ2-1
TGTGCCACCAGTGATTTTCTAGAGGAGCAGTTCTTC
CATSDFLEEQFF
>once|TRBV14|NA|TRBJ1-6
TGTGCCAGCAGCCAAGAACGTCCCAGGGGTTATTCACCCCTCCACTTT
CASSQERPRGYSPLHF
>NA|TRBV19|NA|TRBJ2-3
TGTGCCAGTGGCCCCAGCGGTAGCACAGATACGCAGTATTTT
CASGPSGSTDTQYF
>NA|TRBV10-2|TRBD2|TRBJ2-1
TGCGCCAGCTTGGGACTAGCAAACAATGAGCAGTTCTTC
CASLGLANNEQFF
>NA|TRBV28|NA|TRBJ1-6
TGTGCCAGCAGCTACGGACCTAGAGGTTCACCCCTCCACTTT
CASSYGPRGSPLHF
>few|TRBV9|NA|TRBJ1-6
TGTGCCAGCAGCGTAGATGTTGGGACGCCTGTAGGATCACCCCTCCACTTT
CASSVDVGTPVGSPLHF
>NA|TRBV7-9|NA|TRBJ2-7
TGTGCCAGCAGCTTAGGGGACTTCCCCGACTACGAGCAGTACTTC
CASSLGDFPDYEQYF
>NA|TRBV7-2|NA|TRBJ1-5
TGTGCCAGCAGCTTAGACTCCCATCAGCCCCAGCATTTT
CASSLDSHQPQHF
>NA|TRBV18|TRBD2|TRBJ2-1
TGTGCCAGCTCACCCTTGAGCGGGAGAAATGAGCAGTTCTTC
CASSPLSGRNEQFF
>NA|TRBV6-5|NA|TRBJ2-1
TGTGCCAGCAGTTACCGGCTGAACTACAATGAGCAGTTCTTC
CASSYRLNYNEQFF
>once|TRBV28|NA|TRBJ2-5
TGTGCCAGCAGTTTAATAGGGTTAGAGACCCAGTACTTC
CASSLIGLETQYF
>few|TRBV11-3|TRBD2|TRBJ2-1
TGTGCCAGCAGCTTATCGCGGGAGGGCCCCAATGAGCAGTTCTTC
CASSLSREGPNEQFF
>NA|TRBV3-1/TRBV3-2|NA|TRBJ1-4
TGTGCCAGCAGCCATTCCGGCCGGGGAAATAATGAAAAACTGTTTTTT
CASSHSGRGNNEKLFF
>NA|TRBV6-1|NA|TRBJ2-7
TGTGCCAGCAGTGACGCGGACTCCACCTACGAGCAGTACTTC
CASSDADSTYEQYF
>NA|TRBV5-4|TRBD2|TRBJ2-1
TGTGCCAGCAGCTTGGGGTCTTCCCTAGTGGCGGGAGTCGAGTTCTTC
CASSLGSSLVAGVEFF
>NA|TRBV27|TRBD2|TRBJ2-1
TGTGCCAGCAGTAGGACTAGCGGGAGGGATTTTTACAATGAGCAGTTCTTC
CASSRTSGRDFYNEQFF
>NA|TRBV7-3|TRBD2|TRBJ2-3
TGTGCCAGCAGCACCTTTGGACTAGCGGTGGGGACAGATACGCAGTATTTT
CASSTFGLAVGTDTQYF
>NA|TRBV11-2|NA|TRBJ1-5
TGTGCCAGCAGCTTGGGGGCAGCTTATAGCAATCAGCCCCAGCATTTT
CASSLGAAYSNQPQHF
>NA|TRBV7-8|NA|TRBJ2-7
TGTGCCAGCAGCTTAGTCCCGGGACCCTACGAGCAGTACTTC
CASSLVPGPYEQYF
>NA|TRBV7-3|NA|TRBJ2-7
TGTGCCAGCAGCTTATCCGGGCAGGGAAACTACGAGCAGTACTTC
CASSLSGQGNYEQYF
>once|TRBV3-1/TRBV3-2|TRBD1|TRBJ2-3
TGTGCCAGCAGTCAGAGGGGACAGACTACAGCTACGCAGTATTTT
CASSQRGQTTATQYF
>NA|TRBV5-5|NA|TRBJ2-7
TGTGCCAGCAGCTTATCACAGGGGGGGACCTACGAGCAGTACTTC
CASSLSQGGTYEQYF
>NA|TRBV4-1|NA|TRBJ2-7
TGCGCCAGCAGCCAAGACAGGGAACTTTACTACGAGCAGTACTTC
CASSQDRELYYEQYF
>once|TRBV3-1/TRBV3-2|NA|TRBJ2-5
TGTGCCAGCAGCCAAAGGGGGATTAGGGAGACCCAGTACTTC
CASSQRGIRETQYF